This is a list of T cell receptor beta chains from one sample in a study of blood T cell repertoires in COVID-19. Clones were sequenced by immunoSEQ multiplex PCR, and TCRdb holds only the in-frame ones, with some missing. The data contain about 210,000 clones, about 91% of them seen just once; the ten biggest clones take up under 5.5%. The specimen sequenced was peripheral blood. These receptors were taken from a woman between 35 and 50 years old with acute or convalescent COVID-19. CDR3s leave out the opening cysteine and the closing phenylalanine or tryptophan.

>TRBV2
ASTYRGNTEAF
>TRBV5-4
ASSLAGNYGYT
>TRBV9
ASSARGDSPLH
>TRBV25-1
ASTLGQTYGYT
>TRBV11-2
ASSPWTGANTEAF
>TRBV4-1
ASSSRGSGAKGDTQY
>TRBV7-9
ASSFWTGEWETQY
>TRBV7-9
ASSVTSGGAETQY
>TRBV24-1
ATSDFTGKNTGELF
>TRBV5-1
ASSLGQGDTIY
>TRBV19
ASRTWGQGNYGYT
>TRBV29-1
SVLGVHSVPDTQY
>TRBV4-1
ASSHARDRGTTGELF
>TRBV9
ASSVGWRNTGELF
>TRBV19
ASSRLGVGITEAF
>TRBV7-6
ASSRGPYSSYNEQF
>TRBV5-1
ASSAYRQGAAQETQY
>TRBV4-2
ASSVAVGGLGPQETQY
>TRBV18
ASSRQGMNTEAF
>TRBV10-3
AIAPSGGSTDTQY
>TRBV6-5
ASSYSETQEAF
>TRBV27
ASRLTGELF
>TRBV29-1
SVAFSGGDNSPLH
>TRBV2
ASSFFQGEGGQPQH
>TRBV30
AWSDWGRGRRAF
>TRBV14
ASSHEVDRGQKLSNQPQH
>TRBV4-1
ASSQDGEVYGYT
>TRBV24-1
ATSDTGTGDGYT
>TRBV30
AWSLPQGGENYGYT
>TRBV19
ASSNPSGGAHTGELF
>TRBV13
ASSLGGGRSPLH
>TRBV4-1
ASSQVGGGNQPQH
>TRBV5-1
ASSLVAGDHNEQF
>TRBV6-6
ASTARGAQETQY
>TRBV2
ASRVMTGADQPQH
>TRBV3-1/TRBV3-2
ASSHHQGPRYQETQY
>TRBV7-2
ASSLDRGITGELF
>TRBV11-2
ASSLGQGETDTQY
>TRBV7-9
ASSWDLEDEKLF
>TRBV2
ASSDPMGGRVQY
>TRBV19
ASSPGQGQGQF